The 10 T cell receptor beta chains below all came from one sample that was sequenced in a study of blood T cell repertoires in COVID-19. Clones were read by immunoSEQ multiplex PCR, and TCRdb kept only the in-frame ones, dropping some. Among 45,000 to 65,000 clones listed, more than 80% were seen once. The sample taken for sequencing was peripheral blood. The receptors were sampled from a human donor in a cohort sampled during active COVID-19.

Written as DNA, the CDR3 is TGTGCCAGCAGCAGGACAGGGGGTCCGGGTCTGACTGAAGCTTTCTTT. Translating it yields CASSRTGGPGLTEAFF. The J gene is TRBJ1-1, the V gene TRBV7-3; 10 nucleotides line up with TRBD1. The CDR3 has 16 residues. Germline-derived CDR1 and CDR2 are SGHTA and FQGTGA. With V trimmed by 5 bases and J by 5 bases, 11 bases remained unmatched.

The rearrangement joins TRBV6-5 to TRBJ1-6; tentative D call: TRBD1 (5 bases). V was shortened by 0 bases and J by 9 bases, with 12 bases between the two germline ends. Germline loops: CDR1 MNHEY, CDR2 SVGAGI. CDR3 size: 15 residues. The CDR3 DNA follows: TGTGCCAGCAGTTACTCGGGCCCAGGGTCTTCACCCCTCCACTTT. This sequence encodes CASSYSGPGSSPLHF.

V is TRBV7-9 and J is TRBJ1-1; 7 positions match TRBD1. CDR3 length: 13 residues. The germline V gene encodes CDR1 SEHNR and CDR2 FQNEAQ (reference sequence). The V segment lost 6 bases and the J segment 4 bases; nucleotides outside the gene matches: 5. CDR3 in DNA: TGTGCCAGCAGGTCTTCAGGGGGCACTGAAGCTTTCTTT. Its protein product is CASRSSGGTEAFF.

CDR3 residues: CASSYQASLQGAVEKLFF. CDR3 DNA sequence: TGCGCCAGCAGCTACCAGGCCTCCCTACAGGGGGCGGTTGAAAAACTGTTTTTT. The V call is TRBV5-1, the J call TRBJ1-4, with TRBD1 matching 9 bases. This CDR3 comprises 18 residues. The germline V gene encodes CDR1 SGHRS and CDR2 YFSETQ. The J segment lost 7 bases and the V segment lost 3 bases, leaving 16 bases of the junction unmatched.

The chain links TRBV16 to TRBJ1-1, with no clear D. The V end lost 7 bases, the J end lost 5 bases, and 14 bases lay between the germline ends. Germline V gene lookup returns CDR1 KGHSY and CDR2 FQNENV. This CDR3 spans 13 amino acids. The CDR3 region has the DNA TGTGCCAGCACCACCCTTAGGAGGACTGAAGCTTTCTTT. Protein: CASTTLRRTEAFF.

V gene TRBV27 combines with J gene TRBJ1-2; tentative D call: TRBD1 (6 bases). Germline lookup yields CDR1 MNHEY and CDR2 SMNVEV (reference sequence). The CDR3 runs to 14 residues. Between the trimmed V and J ends, which lost 4 bases and 9 bases, there was a span of 18 bases. For the CDR3, the DNA is TGTGCCAGCAGTTCCACAGGGACCCATGCTCGCTACACCTTC. Amino acid sequence: CASSSTGTHARYTF.

This clone turned up a few times. This chain uses TRBV19 with TRBJ1-1; no definite D call. CDR3 length equals 14 residues. V gave up 6 bases and J gave up 1 base, with 12 bases separating them. From germline, CDR1 is LNHDA and CDR2 SQIVND (reference sequence). The CDR3 spells CASSPATTNTEAFF. DNA for the CDR3: TGTGCCAGTAGCCCCGCGACAACGAACACTGAAGCTTTCTTT.

V is TRBV24-1 and J is TRBJ2-1, with 8 bases identical to TRBD1. V lost 2 bases and J lost 7; bases outside the gene matches: 6. CDR3 size: 15 residues. CDR1 KGHDR and CDR2 SFDVKD come from the germline V gene. The CDR3 here is CATSDSGTGLNEQFF. The DNA for the CDR3 is TGTGCCACCAGTGATTCCGGGACAGGCCTTAATGAGCAGTTCTTC.

This sequence joins TRBV20-1 and TRBJ1-5, with D unclear. The CDR3 consists of 17 residues. Between the trimmed V and J ends, which lost 3 bases and 3 bases, there was a span of 21 bases. CDR1 is DFQATT, CDR2 SNEGSKA, per germline (reference sequence). The CDR3 region is CSASRRVRTLINQPQHF. In DNA form, the CDR3 reads TGCAGTGCTAGTAGGAGGGTGAGGACCCTTATCAATCAGCCCCAGCATTTT.

The CDR3: CASSQDQRQGLFVFTEAFF. CDR3 sequence (DNA): TGCGCCAGCAGCCAAGATCAACGTCAGGGGCTGTTTGTTTTCACTGAAGCTTTCTTT. The rearrangement joins TRBV4-3 to TRBJ1-1; a possible D gene is TRBD1 (6 bases). Germline V gives CDR1 LGHNA, CDR2 YSLEER. The CDR3 length is 19 residues. V was pared by 0 bases and J by 4 bases, with 24 bases between.